This T cell receptor (beta chain) was sequenced for a study of cytomegalovirus exposure and HLA in healthy donors. The CDR3 sequence is 12 residues long. In germline, CDR1 is ENHRY, CDR2 SYGVKD. The trim removed 5 bases at V and 6 bases at J, leaving 3 bases unmatched. With 60 Vbeta and 13 Jbeta primers, the PCR was carried out. Using immunoSEQ multiplex PCR, the repertoire was profiled, and TCRdb retains in-frame clones only, with some absent. The data contain approximately 130,000 clones, approximately 87% of them singletons. The clonotype comes from a woman in her twenties or thirties in good health and CMV-seronegative. The sequenced sample consisted of PBMCs. The chain uses TRBV10-3 and TRBJ1-2; 7 bases agree with TRBD1. CDR3 sequence (DNA): TGTGCCATCAGTAGAACAGGGGATGGCTACACCTTC. Translating it yields CAISRTGDGYTF.